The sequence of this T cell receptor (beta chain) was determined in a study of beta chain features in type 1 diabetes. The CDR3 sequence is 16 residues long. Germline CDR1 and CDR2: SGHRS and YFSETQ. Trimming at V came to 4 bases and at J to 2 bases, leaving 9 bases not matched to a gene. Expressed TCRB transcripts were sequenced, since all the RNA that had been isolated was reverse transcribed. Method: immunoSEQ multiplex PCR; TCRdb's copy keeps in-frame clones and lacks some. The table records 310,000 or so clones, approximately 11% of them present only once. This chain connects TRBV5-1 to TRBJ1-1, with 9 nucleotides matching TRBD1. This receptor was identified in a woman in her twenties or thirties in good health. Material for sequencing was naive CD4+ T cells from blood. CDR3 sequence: CASSTGQGPSNTEAFF. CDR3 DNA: TGCGCCAGCAGCACGGGACAGGGCCCCTCCAACACTGAAGCTTTCTTT.